These T cell receptor beta chains were read from a single sample in a study of blood T cell repertoires in COVID-19. TCRdb's table, derived via immunoSEQ multiplex PCR, lists solely in-frame clones and lacks some. Of about 250,000 clones listed, about 88% are singletons. The sequenced sample was PBMCs or T cells enriched from blood (not recorded which). The receptors shown here come from a woman in her forties or fifties who had recovered from COVID-19. The CDR3 runs from the conserved cysteine through the conserved F or W. A D gene is named only where the DNA matches it firmly. Rows give clone size only sometimes, using once, few, many, or a class for an expanded clone.

j_call: TRBJ2-3; clone_size: NA; d_call: TRBD2; v_call: TRBV19; cdr3_aa: CASSSLAGVDTQYF; cdr3_nt: TGTGCCAGTAGTAGTCTAGCGGGAGTTGATACGCAGTATTTT
j_call: TRBJ2-7; clone_size: NA; d_call: TRBD2; v_call: TRBV7-9; cdr3_aa: CASSSWGEGPHEQYF; cdr3_nt: TGTGCCAGCAGCTCTTGGGGGGAGGGCCCTCACGAGCAGTACTTC
j_call: TRBJ1-4; clone_size: NA; d_call: TRBD1; v_call: TRBV11-2; cdr3_aa: CASSLYRGRDEKLFF; cdr3_nt: TGTGCCAGCAGCCTCTACAGGGGGCGGGATGAAAAACTGTTTTTT
j_call: TRBJ1-3; clone_size: NA; d_call: NA; v_call: TRBV18; cdr3_aa: CASSPALGSSGNTIYF; cdr3_nt: TGTGCCAGCTCACCCGCCTTGGGGAGCTCTGGAAACACCATATATTTT
j_call: TRBJ1-1; clone_size: once; d_call: TRBD1; v_call: TRBV7-2; cdr3_aa: CASSSLGQGITEAFF; cdr3_nt: TGTGCCAGCAGCTCATTGGGACAGGGGATCACTGAAGCTTTCTTT
j_call: TRBJ2-2; clone_size: once; d_call: NA; v_call: TRBV11-2; cdr3_aa: CASSLWQGGTGELFF; cdr3_nt: TGTGCCAGCAGCTTATGGCAGGGCGGCACCGGGGAGCTGTTTTTT
j_call: TRBJ2-1; clone_size: NA; d_call: TRBD2; v_call: TRBV4-1; cdr3_aa: CASSQLQASGILLNNEQFF; cdr3_nt: TGCGCCAGCAGCCAACTCCAGGCTAGCGGGATTCTCCTCAACAATGAGCAGTTCTTC
j_call: TRBJ1-4; clone_size: NA; d_call: NA; v_call: TRBV10-3; cdr3_aa: CAISDGQKNEKLFF; cdr3_nt: TGTGCCATCAGTGACGGACAAAAAAATGAAAAACTGTTTTTT
j_call: TRBJ2-3; clone_size: once; d_call: NA; v_call: TRBV7-2; cdr3_aa: CASSPRVRGGDTQYF; cdr3_nt: TGTGCCAGCAGCCCCCGGGTCAGGGGTGGAGATACGCAGTATTTT
j_call: TRBJ1-1; clone_size: NA; d_call: NA; v_call: TRBV4-3; cdr3_aa: CASSQRQGNTEAFF; cdr3_nt: TGCGCCAGCAGCCAACGTCAGGGGAACACTGAAGCTTTCTTT
j_call: TRBJ2-7; clone_size: NA; d_call: NA; v_call: TRBV3-1/TRBV3-2; cdr3_aa: CASSQRGQGGEQYF; cdr3_nt: TGTGCCAGCAGCCAACGTGGGCAGGGGGGAGAGCAGTACTTC
j_call: TRBJ2-3; clone_size: NA; d_call: NA; v_call: TRBV29-1; cdr3_aa: CSVEGDLQGPDTQYF; cdr3_nt: TGCAGCGTTGAGGGGGACCTACAGGGTCCAGATACGCAGTATTTT
j_call: TRBJ2-7; clone_size: few; d_call: TRBD2; v_call: TRBV2; cdr3_aa: CASRGGTSGRSSFEQYF; cdr3_nt: TGTGCCAGCAGGGGCGGGACTAGCGGGAGGAGTTCCTTCGAGCAGTACTTC
j_call: TRBJ1-2; clone_size: NA; d_call: TRBD1; v_call: TRBV7-6; cdr3_aa: CASSPAWTGYGYTF; cdr3_nt: TGTGCCAGCAGCCCCGCTTGGACAGGCTATGGCTACACCTTC
j_call: TRBJ1-2; clone_size: NA; d_call: TRBD1; v_call: TRBV19; cdr3_aa: CASSAPGQGAPGYTF; cdr3_nt: TGTGCCAGTAGTGCCCCGGGACAGGGGGCGCCTGGCTACACCTTC
j_call: TRBJ1-5; clone_size: NA; d_call: NA; v_call: TRBV6-5; cdr3_aa: CASSYSSGNQPQHF; cdr3_nt: TGTGCCAGCAGTTACTCGAGTGGCAATCAGCCCCAGCATTTT
j_call: TRBJ1-2; clone_size: once; d_call: NA; v_call: TRBV25-1; cdr3_aa: CASSDPLRGVYGYTF; cdr3_nt: TGTGCCAGCAGTGACCCCCTGCGGGGTGTCTATGGCTACACCTTC